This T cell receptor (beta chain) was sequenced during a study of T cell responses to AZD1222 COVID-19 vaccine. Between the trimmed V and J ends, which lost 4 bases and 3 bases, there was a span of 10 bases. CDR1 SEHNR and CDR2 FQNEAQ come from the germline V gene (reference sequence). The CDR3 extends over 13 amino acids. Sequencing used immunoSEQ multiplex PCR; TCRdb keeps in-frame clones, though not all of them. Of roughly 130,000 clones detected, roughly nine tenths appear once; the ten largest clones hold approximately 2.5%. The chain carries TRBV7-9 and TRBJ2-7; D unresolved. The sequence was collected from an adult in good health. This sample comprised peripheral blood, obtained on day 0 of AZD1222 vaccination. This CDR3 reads CASSSGGGYEQYF. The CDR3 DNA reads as TGTGCCAGCAGCTCCGGTGGTGGCTACGAGCAGTACTTC.